This entry is about one T cell receptor (beta chain). The antigen is unknown. This sample is part of a study of T cells in Graves' hyperthyroidism and ophthalmopathy. Amplification yielded TCR beta CDR3 regions, with RNA transcripts as the source. When the TCR CDR3 underwent first-round RT-PCR, the HTBI primer set was used. TCRdb independently ran MiXCR on the multiplex PCR reads; one entry per CDR3 protein. The repertoire holds hundreds of thousands of distinct CDR3 sequences, with over 35% as singletons. Newly diagnosed patients aged 18 to 65 had hyperthyroidism of under 2 months' duration. Notes on the study in general: A 13 V-J signature model discriminated ophthalmopathy versus stable hyperthyroidism. The model's output predicted ophthalmopathy at a median of 6.5 months prior to onset.

The sequencing input was blood. The sequence came from a man younger than 30 with Graves' hyperthyroidism.

The CDR3 DNA is TGTGCCAGCAGTCAAAATTCAGGAGTTCGTAGTGAAGCTTTCTTT. This gives the protein CASSQNSGVRSEAFF. The chain carries TRBV12-3 or TRBV12-4 and TRBJ1-1; D remains ambiguous. Trimming removed 5 bases at V and 7 bases at J, with 20 bases between. The CDR3 runs to 15 residues.